This T cell receptor (beta chain) came from a study of post-analysis software for immune sequencing data. Notes on the study in general: Five TRBV segments (TRBV5-6, TRBV5-1 and TRBV20-1 among them) occurred more frequently in patients than in controls.

V was cut by 0 bases and J by 4 bases, with 13 bases left in between. CDR1 SGDLS and CDR2 YYNGEE come from the germline V gene. This CDR3 contains 15 residues. Carried by the TCR beta cDNA libraries were unique molecular identifiers. T cells, 1 to 10 million of them, yielded about 500,000 cDNA molecules. A single record per CDR3 protein comes from TCRdb applying MiXCR to the PCR reads. Of approximately 690,000 distinct CDR3 sequences listed, 55% to 60% are singletons. As to this clonotype: Its antigen is unidentified.

The sample was blood. This receptor was taken from a girl aged 2-10 years with multiple sclerosis. The chain recombines TRBV9 with TRBJ1-2; D remains unclear. CDR3 amino acids: CASSVEEEGVYGYTF. Written as DNA, the CDR3 is TGTGCCAGCAGCGTAGAAGAGGAGGGCGTCTATGGCTACACCTTC. Based on the CDR3 plus reference TRBV9 and TRBJ1-2, the full variable domain is DSGVTQTPKHLITATGQRVTLRCSPRSGDLSVYWYQQSLDQGLQFLIQYYNGEERAKGNILERFSAQQFPDLHSELNLSSLELGDSALYFCASSVEEEGVYGYTFGSGTRLTVV.